Listed below are T cell receptor beta chains from one sample, sequenced in a study of T cell repertoires in cytomegalovirus infection. TCRdb reprocessed the reads with MiXCR, giving one entry per CDR3 protein. The data contain approximately 730,000 distinct CDR3 sequences, 25% to 35% of them singletons. These TCRs are of unknown antigen specificity. Source: cultured CD8+ T cells from PBMCs, taken from culture after CMV antigen stimulation. These receptors originate from a human donor in good health (CMV status not recorded). Some clones in this sample may be carry-over from other donors' samples. Each CDR3 is given with its conserved first and last residue. The D gene is left open where the match is weak. Only some rows state a clone size, as once, few, many or a class for expanded clones.

j_call | clone_size | v_call | d_call | cdr3_aa | cdr3_nt
TRBJ1-2 | medium-sized | TRBV20-1 | - | CSARKTGSNYGYTF | TGCAGTGCTCGTAAAACCGGGTCAAACTATGGCTACACCTTC
TRBJ1-2 | - | TRBV6-1 | - | CASSATGGGPNYGYTF | TGTGCCAGCAGTGCCACAGGAGGTGGGCCCAACTATGGCTACACCTTC
TRBJ2-3 | many | TRBV4-1 | - | CASSQDGGGQGTDTQYF | TGCGCCAGCAGCCAAGATGGTGGGGGGCAGGGCACAGATACGCAGTATTTT
TRBJ2-5 | - | TRBV7-4 | TRBD2 | CASSPSSAGGGESQYF | TGTGCCAGCAGCCCCTCCTCAGCGGGGGGCGGGGAGAGCCAGTACTTC
TRBJ2-3 | - | TRBV4-1 | - | CASSQDEVWDTQYF | TGTGCCAGCAGCCAAGACGAGGTATGGGATACGCAGTATTTT
TRBJ1-1 | - | TRBV13 | - | CASSQPRGDGTEAFF | TGTGCCAGCAGCCAACCCCGGGGGGACGGGACTGAAGCTTTCTTT
TRBJ1-5 | - | TRBV4-1 | TRBD1 | CASTHGTGISQPQHF | TGCGCCAGCACTCATGGGACAGGGATCAGTCAGCCCCAGCATTTT
TRBJ2-1 | - | TRBV19 | TRBD2 | CASSSPSGGASYNEQFF | TGTGCCAGTAGTTCCCCTAGCGGGGGGGCCTCCTACAATGAGCAGTTCTTC
TRBJ1-1 | few | TRBV7-2 | - | CASSSSGTPSLNTEAFF | TGTGCCAGCAGCTCCTCCGGGACACCTTCGCTGAACACTGAAGCTTTCTTT
TRBJ2-1 | - | TRBV4-1 | - | CASSQSWADNEQFF | TGCGCCAGCAGCCAATCCTGGGCCGACAATGAGCAGTTCTTC
TRBJ2-3 | few | TRBV7-8 | TRBD2 | CASSRLAGGNTDTQYF | TGTGCCAGCAGCCGACTAGCGGGGGGGAACACAGATACGCAGTATTTT
TRBJ1-5 | - | TRBV5-1 | TRBD1 | CASSQEGGAGQPQHF | TGCGCCAGCAGCCAGGAAGGGGGCGCAGGTCAGCCCCAGCATTTT
TRBJ1-1 | few | TRBV6-1 | - | CASRAGRLWDTEAFF | TGTGCCAGCAGGGCAGGGAGGCTCTGGGACACTGAAGCTTTCTTT
TRBJ2-5 | once | TRBV7-6 | - | CASSLTGEAQYF | TGTGCCAGCAGCCTGACGGGGGAGGCCCAGTACTTC
TRBJ2-2 | few | TRBV7-6 | TRBD2 | CASSSWTSGGVYTGELFF | TGTGCCAGCAGCTCCTGGACTAGCGGGGGGGTATACACCGGGGAGCTGTTTTTT
TRBJ2-1 | many | TRBV7-6 | TRBD2 | CASSTKLAGARNEQFF | TGTGCCAGCAGCACTAAACTAGCGGGGGCCCGTAATGAGCAGTTCTTC
TRBJ2-2 | few | TRBV12-3/TRBV12-4 | - | CASVGRRGTGELFF | TGTGCCAGCGTTGGGCGACGGGGTACCGGGGAGCTGTTTTTT
TRBJ2-7 | - | TRBV5-6 | - | CASSYRASNYEQYF | TGTGCCAGCAGCTACAGGGCATCGAACTACGAGCAGTACTTC
TRBJ1-5 | - | TRBV7-2 | - | CASSLVLAVNQPQHF | TGTGCCAGCAGCTTAGTTTTAGCCGTTAATCAGCCCCAGCATTTT
TRBJ2-5 | few | TRBV28 | - | CASSLLGRGTQYF | TGTGCCAGCAGTTTATTAGGGAGAGGGACCCAGTACTTC
TRBJ2-6 | many | TRBV6-1 | - | CASSFDTPFSGANVLTF | TGTGCCAGCAGCTTTGATACCCCCTTCTCTGGGGCCAACGTCCTGACTTTC
TRBJ2-1 | - | TRBV12-3/TRBV12-4 | - | CASSTPRQNPYNEQFF | TGTGCCAGCAGTACCCCCCGACAGAATCCCTACAATGAGCAGTTCTTC
TRBJ1-1 | - | TRBV4-3 | TRBD1 | CASSQGDRGTEAFF | TGCGCCAGCAGCCAGGGGGACAGGGGCACTGAAGCTTTCTTT
TRBJ2-2 | - | TRBV4-1 | TRBD1 | CASSQESPGTGLTGELFF | TGCGCCAGCAGCCAAGAATCCCCCGGGACAGGGCTCACCGGGGAGCTGTTTTTT
TRBJ1-1 | few | TRBV11-2 | - | CASSLTWAVYGSEAFF | TGTGCCAGCAGCTTAACGTGGGCAGTATACGGGTCTGAAGCTTTCTTT
TRBJ1-5 | - | TRBV7-9 | - | CASSLDSRNQPQHF | TGTGCCAGCAGCTTAGATTCCCGGAATCAGCCCCAGCATTTT
TRBJ2-7 | - | TRBV2 | - | CASLGQKYEQYF | TGTGCCAGCCTTGGACAGAAGTACGAGCAGTACTTC
TRBJ2-5 | many | TRBV11-2 | - | CASSIASLVRMQETQYF | TGTGCCAGCAGCATAGCCTCTCTCGTCCGAATGCAAGAGACCCAGTACTTC
TRBJ1-5 | many | TRBV7-8 | - | CASSLVWGGNQPQHF | TGTGCCAGCAGCTTAGTTTGGGGGGGCAATCAGCCCCAGCATTTT
TRBJ2-5 | - | TRBV29-1 | - | CSVDSNQETQYF | TGCAGCGTTGATAGTAATCAAGAGACCCAGTACTTC
TRBJ2-7 | - | TRBV2 | - | CASSGTRQGEQYF | TGTGCCAGCAGTGGGACCCGCCAGGGCGAGCAGTACTTC
TRBJ2-3 | - | TRBV10-1 | - | CASSESRGWTDTQYF | TGCGCCAGCAGTGAGTCGAGGGGATGGACAGATACGCAGTATTTT
TRBJ1-1 | - | TRBV7-2 | - | CASTHPDQMNTEAFF | TGTGCCAGCACCCACCCGGACCAAATGAACACTGAAGCTTTCTTT
TRBJ2-3 | few | TRBV6-6 | - | CASSRTETGTDTQYF | TGTGCCAGCAGTCGAACCGAAACTGGCACAGATACGCAGTATTTT
TRBJ2-6 | - | TRBV9 | TRBD1 | CASSVRTGTGANVLTF | TGTGCCAGCAGCGTCCGGACAGGGACAGGGGCCAACGTCCTGACTTTC
TRBJ2-7 | - | TRBV7-6 | - | CASSGLGGNAYEQYF | TGTGCCAGCAGTGGGCTTGGGGGGAATGCCTACGAGCAGTACTTC
TRBJ1-2 | many | TRBV25-1 | - | CASSSRWATESPPSRGYTF | TGTGCCAGCAGCTCGAGATGGGCGACAGAGTCCCCACCTTCCAGAGGCTACACCTTC
TRBJ1-3 | - | TRBV10-3 | TRBD1 | CAIRRGQGEAGNTIYF | TGTGCCATCAGGAGGGGACAGGGAGAAGCGGGAAACACCATATATTTT
TRBJ2-1 | - | TRBV5-4 | TRBD2 | CASSQTAGVEQFF | TGTGCCAGCAGCCAAACAGCGGGGGTTGAGCAGTTCTTC
TRBJ2-3 | - | TRBV5-6 | - | CASSFDRPDTQYF | TGTGCCAGCAGTTTCGATCGCCCAGATACGCAGTATTTT
TRBJ1-2 | few | TRBV7-9 | TRBD1 | CASSSDRGPSYYGYTF | TGTGCCAGCAGCTCGGACAGGGGGCCATCCTACTATGGCTACACCTTC
TRBJ1-1 | - | TRBV7-2 | TRBD1 | CASSTKDRVVGTEAFF | TGTGCCAGCAGCACAAAGGACAGGGTGGTGGGCACTGAAGCTTTCTTT
TRBJ2-5 | - | TRBV9 | - | CASSVTGEGHRETQYF | TGTGCCAGCAGCGTCACGGGAGAAGGGCACCGAGAGACCCAGTACTTC
TRBJ2-1 | - | TRBV15 | - | CATSVGQSYNEQFF | TGTGCCACCAGCGTTGGACAGTCCTACAATGAGCAGTTCTTC
TRBJ2-3 | - | TRBV6-5 | - | CASGLFGGGGTDTQYF | TGTGCCAGCGGGTTATTTGGGGGCGGTGGAACAGATACGCAGTATTTT
TRBJ2-3 | few | TRBV14 | - | CASSQETDTDTQYF | TGTGCCAGCAGCCAAGAGACAGACACAGATACGCAGTATTTT
TRBJ1-1 | many | TRBV7-9 | - | CASSSSALQGLTEAFF | TGTGCCAGCAGCTCGTCCGCCTTACAGGGTCTGACTGAAGCTTTCTTT
TRBJ2-5 | many | TRBV7-8 | TRBD2 | CASSSGLPFQETQYF | TGTGCCAGCAGCTCGGGACTACCTTTTCAAGAGACCCAGTACTTC
TRBJ2-2 | - | TRBV6-5 | - | CASSYSETGELFF | TGTGCCAGCAGTTACTCGGAAACCGGGGAGCTGTTTTTT
TRBJ1-1 | - | TRBV7-9 | - | CAAQDTEAFF | TGTGCAGCACAGGACACTGAAGCTTTCTTT
TRBJ1-1 | many | TRBV7-8 | - | CASSPRGASTEAFF | TGTGCCAGCAGCCCTAGGGGGGCGAGTACTGAAGCTTTCTTT
TRBJ2-7 | once | TRBV2 | - | CASSEGTPSYEQYF | TGTGCCAGCAGTGAAGGGACACCATCCTACGAGCAGTACTTC
TRBJ1-1 | - | TRBV20-1 | - | CSAPIMTKNTEAFF | TGCAGTGCCCCTATCATGACAAAAAACACTGAAGCTTTCTTT
TRBJ1-1 | few | TRBV4-3 | - | CASSQEVEMNTEAFF | TGCGCCAGCAGCCAAGAAGTGGAAATGAACACTGAAGCTTTCTTT
TRBJ2-5 | few | TRBV27 | - | CASSFYLGGGVETQYF | TGTGCCAGCAGTTTTTACCTGGGAGGGGGAGTCGAGACCCAGTACTTC